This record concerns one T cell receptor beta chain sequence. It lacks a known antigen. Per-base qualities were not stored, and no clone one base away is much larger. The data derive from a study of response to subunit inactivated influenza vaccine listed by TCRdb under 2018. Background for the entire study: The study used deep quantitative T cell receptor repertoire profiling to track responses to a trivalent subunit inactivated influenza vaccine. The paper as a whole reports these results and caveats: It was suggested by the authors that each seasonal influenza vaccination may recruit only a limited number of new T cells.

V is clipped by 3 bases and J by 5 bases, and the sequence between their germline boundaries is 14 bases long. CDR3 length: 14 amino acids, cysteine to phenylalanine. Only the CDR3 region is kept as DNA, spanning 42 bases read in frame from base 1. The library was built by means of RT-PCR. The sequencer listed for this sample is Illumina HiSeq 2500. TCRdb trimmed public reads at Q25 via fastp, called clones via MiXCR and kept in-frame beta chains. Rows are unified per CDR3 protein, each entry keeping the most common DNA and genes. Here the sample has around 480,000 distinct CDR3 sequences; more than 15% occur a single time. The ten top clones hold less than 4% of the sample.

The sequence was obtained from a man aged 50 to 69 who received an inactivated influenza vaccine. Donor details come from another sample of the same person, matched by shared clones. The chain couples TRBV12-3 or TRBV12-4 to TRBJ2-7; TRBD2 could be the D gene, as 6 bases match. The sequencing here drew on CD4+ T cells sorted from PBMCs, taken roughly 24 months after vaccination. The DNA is TGTGCCAGCAGTTTCGGCTCCGGGGGAAACGAGCAGTACTTC. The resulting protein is CASSFGSGGNEQYF.